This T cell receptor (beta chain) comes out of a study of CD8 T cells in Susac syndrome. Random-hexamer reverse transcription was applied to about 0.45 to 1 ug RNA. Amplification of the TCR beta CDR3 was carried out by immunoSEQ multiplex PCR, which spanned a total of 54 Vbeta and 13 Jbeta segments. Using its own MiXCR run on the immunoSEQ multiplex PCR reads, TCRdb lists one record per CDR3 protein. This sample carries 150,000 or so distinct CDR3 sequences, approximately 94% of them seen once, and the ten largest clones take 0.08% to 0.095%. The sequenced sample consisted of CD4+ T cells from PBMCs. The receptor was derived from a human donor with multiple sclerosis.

For the CDR3, the DNA is TGTGCCAGCAGCCCAGAGGCGAACACTGAAGCTTTCTTT. Translated, it gives CASSPEANTEAFF. This chain uses TRBV7-3 with TRBJ1-1; D gene uncertain. Germline V gene lookup returns CDR1 SGHTA and CDR2 FQGTGA. The V gene lost 5 bases and the J gene lost 1 base, with 8 bases spanning the gap. The CDR3 contains 13 residues.